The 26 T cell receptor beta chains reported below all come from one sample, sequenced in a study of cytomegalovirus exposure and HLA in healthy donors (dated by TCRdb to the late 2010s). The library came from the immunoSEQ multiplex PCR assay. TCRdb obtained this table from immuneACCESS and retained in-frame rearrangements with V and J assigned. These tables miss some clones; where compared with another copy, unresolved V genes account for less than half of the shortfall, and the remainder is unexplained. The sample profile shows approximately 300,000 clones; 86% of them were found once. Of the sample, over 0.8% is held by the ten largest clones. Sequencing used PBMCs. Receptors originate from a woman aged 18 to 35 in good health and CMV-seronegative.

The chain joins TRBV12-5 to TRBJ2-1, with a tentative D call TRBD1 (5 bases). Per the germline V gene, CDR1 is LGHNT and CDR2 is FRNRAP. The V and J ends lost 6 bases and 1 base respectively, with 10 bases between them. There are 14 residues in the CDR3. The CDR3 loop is CASGNQGSYNEQFF. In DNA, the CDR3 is TGTGCTAGTGGGAACCAGGGTTCCTACAATGAGCAGTTCTTC.

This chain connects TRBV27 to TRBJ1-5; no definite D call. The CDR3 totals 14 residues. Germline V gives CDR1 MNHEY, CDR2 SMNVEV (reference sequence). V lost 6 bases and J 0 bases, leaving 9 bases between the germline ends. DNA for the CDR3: TGTGCCAGCAGCCAGTCCAATAGCAATCAGCCCCAGCATTTT. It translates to CASSQSNSNQPQHF.

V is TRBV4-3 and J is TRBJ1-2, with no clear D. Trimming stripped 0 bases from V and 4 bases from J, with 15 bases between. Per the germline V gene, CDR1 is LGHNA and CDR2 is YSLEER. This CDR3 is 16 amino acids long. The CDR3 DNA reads TGCGCCAGCAGCCAAGAGTTCTCGGCCCGGGGCTATGGCTACACCTTC. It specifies CASSQEFSARGYGYTF.

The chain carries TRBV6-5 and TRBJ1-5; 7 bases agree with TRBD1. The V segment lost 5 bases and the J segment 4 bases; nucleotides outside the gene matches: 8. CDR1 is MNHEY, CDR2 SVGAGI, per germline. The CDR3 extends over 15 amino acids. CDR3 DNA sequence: TGTGCCAGCAGTACAGGAGGGGGCGTTAATCAGCCCCAGCATTTT. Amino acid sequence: CASSTGGGVNQPQHF.

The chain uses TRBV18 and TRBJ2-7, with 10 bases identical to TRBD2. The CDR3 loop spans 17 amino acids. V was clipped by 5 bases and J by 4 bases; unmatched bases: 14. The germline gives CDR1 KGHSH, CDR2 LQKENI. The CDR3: CASSKDRPGLAPYEQYF. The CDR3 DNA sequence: TGTGCCAGCTCAAAGGACAGACCGGGACTAGCGCCATACGAGCAGTACTTC. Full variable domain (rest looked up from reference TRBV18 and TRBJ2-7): NAGVMQNPRHLVRRRGQEARLRCSPMKGHSHVYWYRQLPEEGLKFMVYLQKENIIDESGMPKERFSAEFPKEGPSILRIQQVVRGDSAAYFCASSKDRPGLAPYEQYFGPGTRLTVT.

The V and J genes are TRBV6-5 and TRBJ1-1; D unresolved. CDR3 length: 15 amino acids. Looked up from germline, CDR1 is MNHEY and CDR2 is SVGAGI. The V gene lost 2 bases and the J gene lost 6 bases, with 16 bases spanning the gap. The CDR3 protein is CASSYEHAGGSEAFF. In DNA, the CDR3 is TGTGCCAGCAGTTACGAACATGCGGGCGGGTCTGAAGCTTTCTTT.

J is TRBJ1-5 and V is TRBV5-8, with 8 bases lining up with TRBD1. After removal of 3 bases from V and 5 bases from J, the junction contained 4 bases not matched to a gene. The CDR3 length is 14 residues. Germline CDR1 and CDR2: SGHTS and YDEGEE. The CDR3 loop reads CASSWTGIDQPQHF. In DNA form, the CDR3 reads TGTGCCAGCAGCTGGACAGGGATTGATCAGCCCCAGCATTTT.

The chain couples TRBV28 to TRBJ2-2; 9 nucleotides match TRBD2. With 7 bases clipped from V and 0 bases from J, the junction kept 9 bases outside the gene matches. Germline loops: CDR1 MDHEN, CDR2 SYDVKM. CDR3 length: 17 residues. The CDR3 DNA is TGTGCCAGCATCACTAGCGGGTGGCTCGCGAACACCGGGGAGCTGTTTTTT. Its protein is CASITSGWLANTGELFF.

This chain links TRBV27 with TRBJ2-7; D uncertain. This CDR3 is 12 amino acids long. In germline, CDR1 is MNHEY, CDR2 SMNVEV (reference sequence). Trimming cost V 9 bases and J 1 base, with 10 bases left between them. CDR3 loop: CASGQISYEQYF. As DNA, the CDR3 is TGTGCCAGTGGCCAGATTTCCTACGAGCAGTACTTC.

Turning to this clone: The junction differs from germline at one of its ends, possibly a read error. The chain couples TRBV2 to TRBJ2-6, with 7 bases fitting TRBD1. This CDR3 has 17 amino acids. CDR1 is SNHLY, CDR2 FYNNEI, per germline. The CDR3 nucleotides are TGTGTCAGCAGTGAAGGGCACAGGGGCTATGGGGCCAACGTCCTGACTTTC. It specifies CVSSEGHRGYGANVLTF. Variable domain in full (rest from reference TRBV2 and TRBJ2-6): EPEVTQTPSHQVTQMGQEVILRCVPISNHLYFYWYRQILGQKVEFLVSFYNNEISEKSEIFDDQFSVERPDGSNFTLKIRSTKLEDSAMYFCVSSEGHRGYGANVLTFGAGSRLTVL.

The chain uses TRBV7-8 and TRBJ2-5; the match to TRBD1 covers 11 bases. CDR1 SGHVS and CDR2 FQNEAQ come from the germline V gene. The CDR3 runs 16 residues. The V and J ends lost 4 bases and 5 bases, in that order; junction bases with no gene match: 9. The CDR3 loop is CASSSSRTGGKETQYF. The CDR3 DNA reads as TGTGCCAGCAGCTCCTCGAGGACAGGGGGCAAGGAGACCCAGTACTTC. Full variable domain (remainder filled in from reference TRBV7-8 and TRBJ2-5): GAGVSQSPRYKVAKRGQDVALRCDPISGHVSLFWYQQALGQGPEFLTYFQNEAQLDKSGLPSDRFFAERPEGSVSTLKIQRTQQEDSAVYLCASSSSRTGGKETQYFGPGTRLLVL.

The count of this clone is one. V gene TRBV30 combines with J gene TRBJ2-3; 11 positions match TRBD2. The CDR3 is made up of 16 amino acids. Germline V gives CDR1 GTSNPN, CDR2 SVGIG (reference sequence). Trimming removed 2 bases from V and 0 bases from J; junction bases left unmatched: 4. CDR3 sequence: CAWSTGLAGSTDTQYF. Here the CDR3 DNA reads TGTGCCTGGAGTACCGGACTAGCGGGCAGCACAGATACGCAGTATTTT.

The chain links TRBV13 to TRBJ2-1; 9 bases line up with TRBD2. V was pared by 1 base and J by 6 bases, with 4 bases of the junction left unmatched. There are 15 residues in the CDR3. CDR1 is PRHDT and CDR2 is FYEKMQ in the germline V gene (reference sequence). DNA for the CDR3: TGTGCCAGCAGCTTAGCGACTAGCGGAGTCAATGAGCAGTTCTTC. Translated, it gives CASSLATSGVNEQFF. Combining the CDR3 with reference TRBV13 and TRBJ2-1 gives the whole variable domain AAGVIQSPRHLIKEKRETATLKCYPIPRHDTVYWYQQGPGQDPQFLISFYEKMQSDKGSIPDRFSAQQFSDYHSELNMSSLELGDSALYFCASSLATSGVNEQFFGPGTRLTVL.

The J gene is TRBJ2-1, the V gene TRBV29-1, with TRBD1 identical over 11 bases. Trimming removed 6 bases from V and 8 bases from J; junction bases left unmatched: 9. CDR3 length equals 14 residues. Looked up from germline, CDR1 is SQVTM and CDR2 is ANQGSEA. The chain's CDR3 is CSVQRTGGIDEQFF. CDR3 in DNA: TGCAGCGTCCAACGGACAGGGGGCATTGATGAGCAGTTCTTC.

The CDR3 reads CASSPDGDYYEQYF. CDR3 DNA sequence: TGTGCCAGCAGTCCCGACGGAGATTACTACGAGCAGTACTTC. The chain joins TRBV27 to TRBJ2-7; D unresolved. Germline V CDR1 and CDR2: MNHEY, SMNVEV (reference sequence). Trimming shortened V by 5 bases and J by 3 bases, and 14 bases separated the two germline ends. The length of the CDR3 is 14 residues.

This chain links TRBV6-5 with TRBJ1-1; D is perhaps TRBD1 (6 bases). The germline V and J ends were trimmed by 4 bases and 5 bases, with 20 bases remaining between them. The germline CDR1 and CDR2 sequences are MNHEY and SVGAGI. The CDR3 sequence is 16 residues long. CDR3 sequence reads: CASSFGQTIDVTEAFF. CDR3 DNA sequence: TGTGCCAGCAGTTTCGGACAGACGATTGATGTGACTGAAGCTTTCTTT.

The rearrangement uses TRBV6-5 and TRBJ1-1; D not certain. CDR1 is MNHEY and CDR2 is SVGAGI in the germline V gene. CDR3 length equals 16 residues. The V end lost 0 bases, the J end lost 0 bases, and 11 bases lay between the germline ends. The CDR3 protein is CASSYSGSPMNTEAFF. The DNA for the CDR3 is TGTGCCAGCAGTTACTCGGGCAGCCCAATGAACACTGAAGCTTTCTTT.

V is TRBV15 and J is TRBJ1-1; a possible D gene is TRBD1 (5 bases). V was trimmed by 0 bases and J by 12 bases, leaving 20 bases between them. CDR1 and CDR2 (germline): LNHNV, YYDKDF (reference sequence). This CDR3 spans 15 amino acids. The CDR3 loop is CATSREVDSLTRTFF. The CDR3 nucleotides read TGTGCCACCAGCAGAGAAGTAGACAGCCTCACGAGAACTTTCTTT.

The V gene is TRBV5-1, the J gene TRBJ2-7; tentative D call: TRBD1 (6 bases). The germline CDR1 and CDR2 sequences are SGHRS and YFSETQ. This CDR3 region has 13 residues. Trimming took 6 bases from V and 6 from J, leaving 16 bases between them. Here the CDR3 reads CASNLSPGAEQYF. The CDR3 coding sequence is TGCGCCAGCAACCTCTCACCAGGGGCCGAGCAGTACTTC.

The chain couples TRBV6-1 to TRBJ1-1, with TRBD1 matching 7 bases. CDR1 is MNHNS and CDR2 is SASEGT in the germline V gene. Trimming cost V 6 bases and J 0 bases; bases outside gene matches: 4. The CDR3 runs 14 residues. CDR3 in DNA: TGTGCCAGCAGAGACAGGGTCATGAACACTGAAGCTTTCTTT. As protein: CASRDRVMNTEAFF.

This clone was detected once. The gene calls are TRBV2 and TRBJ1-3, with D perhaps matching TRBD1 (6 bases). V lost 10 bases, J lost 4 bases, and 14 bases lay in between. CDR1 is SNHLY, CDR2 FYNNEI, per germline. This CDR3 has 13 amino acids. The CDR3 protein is CAIQGQRGNTIYF. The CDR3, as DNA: TGTGCCATACAGGGACAAAGGGGAAACACCATATATTTT.

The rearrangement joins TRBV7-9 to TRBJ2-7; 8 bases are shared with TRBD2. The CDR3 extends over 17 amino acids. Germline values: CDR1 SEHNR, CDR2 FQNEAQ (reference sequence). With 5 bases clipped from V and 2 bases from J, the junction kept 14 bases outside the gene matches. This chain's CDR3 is CASSPEPGLARAYEQYF. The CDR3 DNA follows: TGTGCCAGCAGCCCCGAACCCGGACTAGCAAGAGCCTACGAGCAGTACTTC. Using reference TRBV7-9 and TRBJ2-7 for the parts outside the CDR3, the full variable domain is DTGVSQNPRHKITKRGQNVTFRCDPISEHNRLYWYRQTLGQGPEFLTYFQNEAQLEKSRLLSDRFSAERPKGSFSTLEIQRTEQGDSAMYLCASSPEPGLARAYEQYFGPGTRLTVT.

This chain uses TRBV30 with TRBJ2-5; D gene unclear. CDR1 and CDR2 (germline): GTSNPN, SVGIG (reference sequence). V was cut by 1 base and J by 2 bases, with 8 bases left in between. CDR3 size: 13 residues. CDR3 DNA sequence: TGTGCCTGGAGTGGGAAACAGCAAGAGACCCAGTACTTC. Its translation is CAWSGKQQETQYF.

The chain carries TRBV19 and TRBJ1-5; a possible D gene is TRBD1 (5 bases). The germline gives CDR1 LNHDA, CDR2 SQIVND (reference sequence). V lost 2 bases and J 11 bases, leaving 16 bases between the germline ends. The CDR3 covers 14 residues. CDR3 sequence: CASSIMTPRGAQHF. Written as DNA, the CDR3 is TGTGCCAGTAGTATAATGACCCCCCGGGGGGCCCAGCATTTT.

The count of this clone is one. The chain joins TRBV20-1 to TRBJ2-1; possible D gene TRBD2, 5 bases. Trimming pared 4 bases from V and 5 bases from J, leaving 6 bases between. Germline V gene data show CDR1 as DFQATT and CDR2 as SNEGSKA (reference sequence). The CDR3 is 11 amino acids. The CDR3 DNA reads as TGCAGTGCTACCGGGGACAATGAGCAGTTCTTC. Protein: CSATGDNEQFF.

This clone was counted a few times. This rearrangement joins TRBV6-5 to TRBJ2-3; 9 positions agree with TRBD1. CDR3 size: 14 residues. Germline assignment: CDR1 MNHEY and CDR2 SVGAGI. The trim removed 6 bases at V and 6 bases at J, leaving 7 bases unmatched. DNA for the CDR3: TGTGCCAGCAGACCATCCGGACAGGGGGATACGCAGTATTTT. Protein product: CASRPSGQGDTQYF.